The clone carrying this TCR beta chain was counted only a few times. This sample is drawn from a study of T cells in Graves' hyperthyroidism and ophthalmopathy. Study background: Any treatment followed the collection of peripheral blood at initial diagnosis.

Investigators excluded patients with uncontrolled infection, other autoimmune disease, pregnancy or lactation. Diagnoses were made from clinical symptoms, serum measures (thyroxine and TRAb), thyroid ultrasound and orbital computed tomography. Each 10 ml fresh peripheral blood draw supplied the PBMCs. Germline loops: CDR1 LGHDT, CDR2 YNNKEL (reference sequence). This CDR3 region has 14 residues. The germline V and J ends were trimmed by 8 bases and 6 bases, with 19 bases remaining between them. Amplification yielded TCR beta CDR3 regions, with RNA transcripts as the source. First-round RT-PCR with HTBI primers amplified the TCR CDR3 region. TCRdb called the multiplex PCR reads again in MiXCR, with one record for every CDR3 protein. The table shows some 350,000 distinct CDR3 sequences, with around 25% occurring only once.

The TCR was taken from a man in his fifties with Graves' hyperthyroidism. What was sequenced was blood. The chain uses TRBV3-1 and TRBJ1-1, with D unclear. CDR3 sequence reads: CASSQDLEMSEAFF. The DNA of the CDR3 is TGTGCCAGCTCCCAGGACTTGGAGATGTCTGAAGCTTTCTTT.